The sequence of this T cell receptor beta chain was determined in a study of OX40 agonist ivuxolimab in advanced cancers. General study findings and limits: Among the lowest levels of clonal expansion were found in partial responders at 0.1-3.0 mg/kg. Within 6 weeks, CD4+ and CD8+ blood T cells expanded clonally at 0.1 to 3.0 mg/kg.

From germline, CDR1 is LNHDA and CDR2 SQIVND (reference sequence). This CDR3 region has 14 residues. With V trimmed by 6 bases and J by 9 bases, 5 bases remained unmatched. This clone was seen only a few times. Its target is not known. Sampled blood was obtained at baseline, cycle 4 day 1, and cycle 7 day 1. The protocol was immunoSEQ multiplex PCR, while the TCRdb copy is restricted to in-frame clones and leaves out a portion. The data show some 74,000 clones, with around 80% seen just once and 5% held by the top ten. The TCR comes from an adult with an advanced solid tumor such as melanoma, head and neck, liver or kidney cancer. This chain links TRBV19 with TRBJ1-6; 10 bases fit TRBD1. Sequencing was performed on CD4+ or CD8+ T cells sorted from blood, taken in a trial of the OX40 agonist ivuxolimab. Here the CDR3 DNA reads TGTGCCAGTAGCCAGACAGGGGGCAGTTCACCCCTCCACTTT. Encoded protein: CASSQTGGSSPLHF.